These 6 T cell receptor beta chains originate from one sample sequenced in a study of cytomegalovirus exposure and HLA in healthy donors. PCR involved 60 Vbeta and 13 Jbeta primers. The repertoire was sequenced with immunoSEQ multiplex PCR; TCRdb's copy has only in-frame clones and lacks some. This sample has more than 150,000 clones, with over 65% found just once. Material: PBMCs. These receptors all come from a young man in good health and CMV-seronegative.

The J gene is TRBJ1-2, the V gene TRBV9, with 10 bases identical to TRBD1. The CDR3 is 14 residues long. CDR1 is SGDLS, CDR2 YYNGEE, per germline. V lost 3 bases to trimming and J lost 6 bases; unmatched junction nucleotides: 5. Here the CDR3 reads CASSARQGADGYTF. The CDR3 DNA sequence: TGTGCCAGCAGCGCTAGACAGGGGGCTGATGGCTACACCTTC. The variable domain in full, completed from reference TRBV9 and TRBJ1-2, reads DSGVTQTPKHLITATGQRVTLRCSPRSGDLSVYWYQQSLDQGLQFLIQYYNGEERAKGNILERFSAQQFPDLHSELNLSSLELGDSALYFCASSARQGADGYTFGSGTRLTVV.

V is TRBV7-8 and J is TRBJ1-2; D uncertain. The CDR3 loop spans 14 amino acids. V shed 1 base and J shed 1 base, with 7 bases lying between them. Germline V gene data show CDR1 as SGHVS and CDR2 as FQNEAQ. Written as DNA, the CDR3 is TGTGCCAGCAGCTTAGGAGGCAGTAACTATGGCTACACCTTC. Its translation is CASSLGGSNYGYTF.

The sample holds a few counts of this clone. The rearrangement joins TRBV5-4 to TRBJ2-1; 7 bases agree with TRBD1. V dropped 4 bases and J dropped 8; count of bases not matched to a gene: 6. The CDR3 length is 13 residues. Germline assignment: CDR1 SGHNT and CDR2 YYREEE (reference sequence). DNA for the CDR3: TGTGCCAGCAGCGCCGGACAGGTCGATGAGCAGTTCTTC. It is translated as CASSAGQVDEQFF.

Turning to this clone: An end of the junction does not agree with germline; a read error may underlie this. V and J are TRBV2 and TRBJ1-2; 8 nucleotides match TRBD1. The CDR3 is made up of 14 amino acids. In germline, CDR1 is SNHLY, CDR2 FYNNEI. Here the CDR3 DNA reads TGTGCCAGCAGAGAAGACAGGGGTGTATATGGCTACACCTTC. This sequence encodes CASREDRGVYGYTF. The entire variable domain, with the rest obtained from reference TRBV2 and TRBJ1-2, is as follows: EPEVTQTPSHQVTQMGQEVILRCVPISNHLYFYWYRQILGQKVEFLVSFYNNEISEKSEIFDDQFSVERPDGSNFTLKIRSTKLEDSAMYFCASREDRGVYGYTFGSGTRLTVV.

The rearrangement joins TRBV27 to TRBJ1-1; D possibly corresponds to TRBD1 (6 bases). Trimming removed 5 bases from V and 1 base from J, with 8 bases in between. Germline values: CDR1 MNHEY, CDR2 SMNVEV (reference sequence). The length of the CDR3 is 13 residues. CDR3 sequence reads: CASSPGANTEAFF. DNA for the CDR3: TGTGCCAGCAGTCCAGGGGCGAACACTGAAGCTTTCTTT.

DNA of the CDR3: TGTGCCAGTAGTACCGAACTAGCGGATGAGCAGTTCTTC. Its protein is CASSTELADEQFF. The chain links TRBV19 to TRBJ2-1, with 8 bases fitting TRBD2. The CDR3 consists of 13 residues. The V segment lost 4 bases and the J segment 8 bases; nucleotides outside the gene matches: 4. In germline, CDR1 is LNHDA, CDR2 SQIVND (reference sequence).